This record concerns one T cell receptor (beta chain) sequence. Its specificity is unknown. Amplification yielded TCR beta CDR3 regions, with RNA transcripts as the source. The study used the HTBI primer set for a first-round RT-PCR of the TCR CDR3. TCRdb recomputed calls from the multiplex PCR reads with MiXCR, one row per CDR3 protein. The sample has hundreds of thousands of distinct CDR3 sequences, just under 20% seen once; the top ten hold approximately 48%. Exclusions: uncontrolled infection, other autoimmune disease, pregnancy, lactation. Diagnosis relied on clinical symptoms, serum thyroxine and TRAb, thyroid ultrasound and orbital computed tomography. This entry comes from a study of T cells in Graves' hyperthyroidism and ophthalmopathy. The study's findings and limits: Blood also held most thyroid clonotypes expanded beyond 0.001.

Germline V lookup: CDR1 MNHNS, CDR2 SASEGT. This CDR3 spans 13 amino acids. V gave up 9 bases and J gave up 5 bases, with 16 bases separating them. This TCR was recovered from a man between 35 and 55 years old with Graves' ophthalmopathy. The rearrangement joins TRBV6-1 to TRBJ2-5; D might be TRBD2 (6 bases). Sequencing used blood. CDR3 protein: CARTRGRGETQYF. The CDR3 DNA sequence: TGTGCCAGAACGAGGGGCCGGGGGGAGACCCAGTACTTC.